This is a list of T cell receptor beta chains from one sample in a study of shared clonotypes between healthy human individuals. Assay: immunoSEQ multiplex PCR; the TCRdb copy retains only in-frame clones and omits some. Among about 680,000 clones, about 91% were seen once, and the ten largest hold 24%. The sample consisted of naive CD8+ T cells sorted from blood. These receptors originate from a young man in good health. The CDR3 runs from the conserved cysteine through the conserved F or W.

V	J	CDR3
TRBV6-5	TRBJ2-1	CASSYSRGANEQFF
TRBV27	TRBJ1-5	CASSLQGGQPQHF
TRBV10-3	TRBJ2-7	CAIMGREGLEQYF
TRBV5-1	TRBJ2-5	CASSTGLEETQYF
TRBV27	TRBJ2-5	CASSFGVGVQETQYF
TRBV27	TRBJ2-3	CASSMTPGDTQYF
TRBV29-1	TRBJ2-7	CSVEGGETYEQYF
TRBV11-2	TRBJ1-1	CASSLAQGNTEAFF
TRBV11-1	TRBJ1-6	CASSLSGMGNSPLHF
TRBV5-1	TRBJ1-3	CASSLYGTGNTIYF
TRBV7-9	TRBJ2-7	CASSFEIQGFFSYEQYF
TRBV28	TRBJ2-7	CASSFGSSGYEQYF
TRBV6-6	TRBJ2-1	CASSYPSGDNEQFF
TRBV7-9	TRBJ2-4	CASSATGGAYIQYF
TRBV7-9	TRBJ1-4	CASSLVPGATNEKLFF
TRBV7-9	TRBJ2-5	CASSLVGSGETQYF
TRBV11-2	TRBJ2-1	CASSLIVGEGNEQFF
TRBV9	TRBJ1-4	CASSPPDLEKLFF
TRBV7-8	TRBJ2-7	CASSFRATYEQYF
TRBV6-5	TRBJ2-7	CASSYSGGHYEQYF
TRBV6-1	TRBJ2-7	CASRATSGRVYEQYF
TRBV19	TRBJ1-2	CASSPAFNYGYTF
TRBV6-1	TRBJ2-1	CASRRTSGTYNEQFF
TRBV6-6	TRBJ2-7	CASTLTPSSYEQYF
TRBV28	TRBJ2-1	CASSLSYRTGRTDNEQFF
TRBV5-1	TRBJ2-7	CASSLSGDPYEQYF
TRBV5-6	TRBJ1-3	CASSRGQLGNTIYF
TRBV13	TRBJ1-4	CASGVVNEKLFF
TRBV7-6	TRBJ2-1	CASSHDQSSYNEQFF
TRBV7-3	TRBJ2-2	CASSLVGQGIGGELFF
TRBV29-1	TRBJ2-3	CSVEGFGEYTQYF
TRBV5-1	TRBJ2-7	CASSWILRTGTSYEQYF
TRBV27	TRBJ1-4	CASSLGGFGEKLFF
TRBV30	TRBJ1-2	CAWRGVTGNGYTF
TRBV7-9	TRBJ2-6	CASSLTGAGANVLTF
TRBV13	TRBJ2-7	CASSLTAGGTSGSYEQYF
TRBV19	TRBJ2-7	CASSPGAGAGYEQYF
TRBV4-1	TRBJ1-2	CASSPVRQGHGYTF
TRBV10-1	TRBJ2-7	CASSEPGTYEQYF
TRBV7-2	TRBJ1-3	CASSFVFRDAARNTIYF
TRBV15	TRBJ2-1	CATSLLGNEQFF
TRBV7-8	TRBJ1-4	CASSSLIQVEKLFF
TRBV5-4	TRBJ2-3	CASSHPRLEADTQYF
TRBV5-4	TRBJ2-7	CASSIRGRRPYEQYF
TRBV19	TRBJ2-3	CASSMVTSTTDTQYF
TRBV7-9	TRBJ2-1	CASSSYWREGHGEQFF
TRBV9	TRBJ2-2	CASSPGAGELFF
TRBV6-5	TRBJ2-5	CASRSDPQETQYF
TRBV5-1	TRBJ2-5	CASSLYVGQTQYF
TRBV27	TRBJ2-3	CASSLRMGGIPDTQYF
TRBV7-6	TRBJ2-2	CASSFVRGNTGELFF
TRBV27	TRBJ2-2	CASSLNPGGPQSGGELFF
TRBV15	TRBJ1-4	CATSFGGDDEKLFF
TRBV5-4	TRBJ2-2	CASSLVREGVGELFF